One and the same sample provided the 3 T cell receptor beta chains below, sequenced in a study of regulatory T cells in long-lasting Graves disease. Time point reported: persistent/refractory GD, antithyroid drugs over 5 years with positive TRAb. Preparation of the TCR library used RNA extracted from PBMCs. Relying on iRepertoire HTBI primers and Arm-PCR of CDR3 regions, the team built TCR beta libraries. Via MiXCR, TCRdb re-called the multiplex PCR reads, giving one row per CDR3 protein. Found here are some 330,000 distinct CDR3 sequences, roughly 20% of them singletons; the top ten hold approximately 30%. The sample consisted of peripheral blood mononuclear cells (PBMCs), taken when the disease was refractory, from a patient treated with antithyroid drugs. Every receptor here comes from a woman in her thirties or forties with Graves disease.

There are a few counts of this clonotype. In nucleotides, the CDR3 is TGCGCCAGCAGCTTTACAGGGGAGAGAGGCTACACCTTC. This codes for CASSFTGERGYTF. The chain is built from TRBV5-1 and TRBJ1-2, with 7 bases aligning to TRBD1. This CDR3 has 13 residues. The trim removed 2 bases at V and 8 bases at J, leaving 6 bases unmatched. CDR1 and CDR2 from the germline V gene are SGHRS and YFSETQ.

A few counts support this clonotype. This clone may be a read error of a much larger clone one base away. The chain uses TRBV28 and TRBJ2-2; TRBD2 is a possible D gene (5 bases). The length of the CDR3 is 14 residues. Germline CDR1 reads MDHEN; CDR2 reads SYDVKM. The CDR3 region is CASSLELALGELSF. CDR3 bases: TGTGCCAGCAGTTTGGAGCTGGCCCTTGGGGAGCTGTCTTTT.

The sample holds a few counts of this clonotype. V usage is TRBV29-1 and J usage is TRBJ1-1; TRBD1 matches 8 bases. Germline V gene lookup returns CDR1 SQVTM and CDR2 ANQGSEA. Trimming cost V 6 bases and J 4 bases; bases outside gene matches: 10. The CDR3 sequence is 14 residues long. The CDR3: CSVTGVGMSTEAFF. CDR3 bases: TGCAGCGTGACAGGGGTAGGCATGAGCACTGAAGCTTTCTTT. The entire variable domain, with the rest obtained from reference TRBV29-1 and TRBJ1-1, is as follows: SAVISQKPSRDICQRGTSLTIQCQVDSQVTMMFWYRQQPGQSLTLIATANQGSEATYESGFVIDKFPISRPNLTFSTLTVSNMSPEDSSIYLCSVTGVGMSTEAFFGQGTRLTVV.